This T cell receptor beta chain emerged from a study of long-term antiretroviral therapy in people with HIV. Version v3.0 of the immunoSEQ assay ran at survey level. Libraries were prepared by immunoSEQ multiplex PCR; TCRdb keeps only in-frame clonotypes and omits some of them. The sample shows some 29,000 clones, 85% to 90% of them seen only once. CDR3 length: 15 residues. The germline gives CDR1 LNHDA, CDR2 SQIVND (reference sequence). J was trimmed by 1 base and V by 6 bases; bases with no gene match: 5. This chain connects TRBV19 to TRBJ1-4; 7 nucleotides match TRBD1. The sequence was collected from a man aged 45-65 years with HIV. The sequencing here drew on unsorted PBMCs, taken 3.2 years before starting antiretroviral therapy. This CDR3 is CASRPYRGTNEKLFF. The CDR3 bases are TGTGCCAGTAGACCATACAGGGGAACTAATGAAAAACTGTTTTTT.